This entry lists 22 T cell receptor beta chains sequenced from one sample in a study of beta chain features in type 1 diabetes. As every portion of the isolated RNA was reverse transcribed, the sequencing read expressed TCRB transcripts. Libraries were prepared by immunoSEQ multiplex PCR; TCRdb keeps only in-frame clonotypes and omits some of them. Of 120,000 to 150,000 clones listed, roughly 10% were seen once; the top ten hold under 1.5%. Sequencing used naive CD4+ T cells from blood. Receptors originate from a man aged 18 to 30 in good health.

The chain combines TRBV5-1 with TRBJ2-5; D remains unclear. V was cut by 6 bases and J by 3 bases, with 9 bases left in between. The CDR3 runs to 12 residues. Germline V CDR1 and CDR2: SGHRS, YFSETQ. The CDR3 protein is CASTTEKETQYF. The DNA for the CDR3 is TGCGCCAGCACCACAGAGAAAGAGACCCAGTACTTC.

This clone came up a few times. The chain combines TRBV28 with TRBJ2-7; D is uncertain. The V end lost 7 bases, the J end lost 6 bases, and 10 bases lay between the germline ends. Germline CDR1 is MDHEN and CDR2 is SYDVKM. There are 11 residues in the CDR3. The CDR3 DNA follows: TGTGCCAGCAAAGGAGAAGGCGAGCAGTACTTC. Translating gives CASKGEGEQYF.

This clone was recorded a few times. The chain joins TRBV29-1 to TRBJ1-3; 7 bases line up with TRBD1. J gave up 2 bases and V 6 bases, and 1 base lay outside the gene matches. Germline loops: CDR1 SQVTM, CDR2 ANQGSEA. This CDR3 is 12 amino acids long. CDR3 nucleotide sequence: TGCAGCGTAGGGACAGCTGGAAACACCATATATTTT. Amino acids: CSVGTAGNTIYF.

V usage is TRBV5-4 and J usage is TRBJ2-3; D ambiguous. CDR1 SGHNT and CDR2 YYREEE come from the germline V gene (reference sequence). The length of the CDR3 is 15 residues. The V end was cut by 2 bases, the J end by 6 bases, with 16 bases between. This chain's CDR3 is CASSLRSGVVDTQYF. For the CDR3, the DNA is TGTGCCAGCAGCTTAAGATCTGGAGTGGTGGATACGCAGTATTTT. The entire variable domain, with the rest obtained from reference TRBV5-4 and TRBJ2-3, is as follows: ETGVTQSPTHLIKTRGQQVTLRCSSQSGHNTVSWYQQALGQGPQFIFQYYREEENGRGNFPPRFSGLQFPNYSSELNVNALELDDSALYLCASSLRSGVVDTQYFGPGTRLTVL.

This clone was seen a handful of times. The chain links TRBV9 to TRBJ2-3; 9 bases map to TRBD2. V gave up 3 bases and J gave up 6 bases; unmatched junction bases: 11. This CDR3 comprises 16 residues. Germline V gene sequence: CDR1 SGDLS, CDR2 YYNGEE. Here the CDR3 DNA reads TGTGCCAGCAGCGGCCGTGTTGGCGGGGGGGTCGATACGCAGTATTTT. Translated: CASSGRVGGGVDTQYF.

This clone was detected a few times. The chain recombines TRBV6-4 with TRBJ2-3; D uncertain. The CDR3 length is 15 residues. Germline loops: CDR1 MRHNA, CDR2 SNTAGT. Trimming stripped 4 bases from V and 2 bases from J, with 13 bases between. The CDR3 DNA is TGTGCCAGCAGTGTTCTGGGCCTACCCACAGATACGCAGTATTTT. Amino acid sequence: CASSVLGLPTDTQYF.

The V and J genes are TRBV7-9 and TRBJ1-4; 7 bases map to TRBD1. Germline V gene lookup returns CDR1 SEHNR and CDR2 FQNEAQ (reference sequence). Germline trimming cut 3 bases from V and 3 bases from J; bases unmatched to any gene: 7. The CDR3 consists of 16 residues. The CDR3 region is CASSLEGTAANEKLFF. The CDR3 bases are TGTGCCAGCAGCTTGGAGGGGACAGCGGCTAATGAAAAACTGTTTTTT. Based on the CDR3 plus reference TRBV7-9 and TRBJ1-4, the full variable domain is DTGVSQNPRHKITKRGQNVTFRCDPISEHNRLYWYRQTLGQGPEFLTYFQNEAQLEKSRLLSDRFSAERPKGSFSTLEIQRTEQGDSAMYLCASSLEGTAANEKLFFGSGTQLSVL.

This clone was counted only a few times. The chain is built from TRBV18 and TRBJ1-2; the D gene is possibly TRBD1 (6 bases). CDR1 KGHSH and CDR2 LQKENI come from the germline V gene. Trimming took off 0 bases at V and 6 bases at J, with 14 bases between the two ends. This CDR3 is built from 15 residues. The CDR3 DNA sequence: TGTGCCAGCTCACCACCGGCCCGGGCAGGGGATGGCTACACCTTC. Translating it yields CASSPPARAGDGYTF. Full variable domain (remainder filled in from reference TRBV18 and TRBJ1-2): NAGVMQNPRHLVRRRGQEARLRCSPMKGHSHVYWYRQLPEEGLKFMVYLQKENIIDESGMPKERFSAEFPKEGPSILRIQQVVRGDSAAYFCASSPPARAGDGYTFGSGTRLTVV.

This clone was picked up many times. The chain links TRBV30 to TRBJ1-5; the match to TRBD1 covers 8 bases. V lost 3 bases to trimming and J lost 1 base; unmatched junction nucleotides: 2. CDR3 length: 14 amino acids. From germline, CDR1 is GTSNPN and CDR2 SVGIG (reference sequence). The CDR3 bases are TGTGCCTGGAGCCGGGACAGGAGCAATCAGCCCCAGCATTTT. Protein product: CAWSRDRSNQPQHF.

This clone was seen a few times. The CDR3 DNA sequence: TGTGCCAGCAAGAAACAGGAAGGAGATGGCTACACCTTC. Protein: CASKKQEGDGYTF. The chain links TRBV28 to TRBJ1-2, with D possibly matching TRBD1 (5 bases). Trimming cost V 7 bases and J 6 bases, with 15 bases left between them. The CDR3 spans 13 residues. Germline values: CDR1 MDHEN, CDR2 SYDVKM.

This clone was found a few times. This chain links TRBV18 with TRBJ2-1, with 8 bases lining up with TRBD2. The germline CDR1 and CDR2 sequences are KGHSH and LQKENI. This CDR3 comprises 15 residues. Losses at the gene ends were 0 bases for V and 6 bases for J; bases not matched to a gene: 4. The CDR3 here is CASSPPGLGINEQFF. CDR3 sequence (DNA): TGTGCCAGCTCACCACCGGGACTAGGAATCAATGAGCAGTTCTTC.

This clone occurred many times. This chain connects TRBV29-1 to TRBJ2-7; TRBD2 is a possible D gene (6 bases). The CDR3 contains 13 residues. Trimming pared 1 base from V and 6 bases from J, leaving 13 bases between. Germline CDR1 SQVTM, CDR2 ANQGSEA. The DNA of the CDR3 is TGCAGCGTTGAAGGCGTGGAGGGTGGCGAGCAGTACTTC. Translating gives CSVEGVEGGEQYF.

This clone occurred a few times. This chain links TRBV30 with TRBJ1-2; 9 bases map to TRBD1. Looked up from germline, CDR1 is GTSNPN and CDR2 is SVGIG (reference sequence). With V trimmed by 1 base and J by 0 bases, 0 bases remained unmatched. This CDR3 spans 14 amino acids. For the CDR3, the DNA is TGTGCCTGGAGTGACAGGGGGCCTAACTATGGCTACACCTTC. This translates into CAWSDRGPNYGYTF. Complete variable domain (other parts from reference TRBV30 and TRBJ1-2): SQTIHQWPATLVQPVGSPLSLECTVEGTSNPNLYWYRQAAGRGLQLLFYSVGIGQISSEVPQNLSASRPQDRQFILSSKKLLLSDSGFYLCAWSDRGPNYGYTFGSGTRLTVV.

This chain links TRBV10-3 with TRBJ1-4; maybe TRBD1 (5 bases). Germline loops: CDR1 ENHRY, CDR2 SYGVKD. The CDR3 loop spans 13 amino acids. Trimming removed 4 bases at V and 7 bases at J, with 10 bases between. CDR3 bases: TGTGCCATCAGTGGAGGGGAGGGTGAAAAACTGTTTTTT. As protein: CAISGGEGEKLFF.

This clone was counted a few times. V usage is TRBV5-1 and J usage is TRBJ2-5, with a possible D match to TRBD2 (6 bases). The CDR3 is 15 amino acids. CDR1 is SGHRS and CDR2 is YFSETQ in the germline V gene. V lost 0 bases and J lost 1, with 10 bases in between. The CDR3 nucleotides read TGCGCCAGCAGCTTGGATAGCGGTGCCCAAGAGACCCAGTACTTC. Amino acids: CASSLDSGAQETQYF.

This chain joins TRBV7-2 and TRBJ1-5, with D possibly matching TRBD1 (5 bases). The CDR3 is 12 amino acids. Trimming left V 1 base short and J 10 bases short, with 8 bases between. From germline, CDR1 is SGHTA and CDR2 FQGNSA. The CDR3 here is CASSLDRQPQHF. The DNA of the CDR3 is TGTGCCAGCAGCTTAGACAGGCAACCCCAGCATTTT.

The J gene is TRBJ1-5, the V gene TRBV6-1; 8 positions match TRBD1. Germline values: CDR1 MNHNS, CDR2 SASEGT. The CDR3 has 14 amino acids. Trimming took 5 bases from V and 6 from J; bases not matched to a gene: 6. The DNA of the CDR3 is TGTGCCAGCAGTCCAGGGGGCGTCGGTCAGCCCCAGCATTTT. Translation: CASSPGGVGQPQHF.

This clone was counted only a few times. The V call is TRBV9, the J call TRBJ2-5, with D perhaps matching TRBD2 (6 bases). Germline V lookup: CDR1 SGDLS, CDR2 YYNGEE. There are 13 residues in the CDR3. With 0 bases removed from V and 5 bases from J, the gap between germline ends came to 8 bases. The CDR3 loop reads CASSVEGGETQYF. The CDR3 DNA follows: TGTGCCAGCAGCGTAGAAGGAGGGGAGACCCAGTACTTC.

There are a few counts of this clone. This chain uses TRBV9 with TRBJ1-1; 9 nucleotides line up with TRBD1. There are 13 residues in the CDR3. Germline CDR1 is SGDLS and CDR2 is YYNGEE. V lost 1 base and J lost 8; bases outside the gene matches: 3. The CDR3 bases are TGTGCCAGCAGCGTACTAACAGGGGGCGAAGCTTTCTTT. It is translated as CASSVLTGGEAFF.

This clone was counted between two and nine times. This rearrangement joins TRBV9 to TRBJ2-3, with a weak D call TRBD2 (5 bases). The CDR3 has 14 amino acids. Germline V gene sequence: CDR1 SGDLS, CDR2 YYNGEE. Trimming cost V 5 bases and J 1 base, with 11 bases left between them. CDR3 sequence (DNA): TGTGCCAGCAGTCTAGCTCCCGGCACAGATACGCAGTATTTT. This codes for CASSLAPGTDTQYF.

This clone was counted ten times or more. This chain joins TRBV18 and TRBJ1-1; D gene uncertain. Germline V gene data show CDR1 as KGHSH and CDR2 as LQKENI. The CDR3 is 13 residues long. V was clipped by 2 bases and J by 1 base, with 5 bases between them. CDR3 nucleotides: TGTGCCAGCTCACCATCAGAGAACACTGAAGCTTTCTTT. Its translation is CASSPSENTEAFF.

This clone came up a few times. V and J are TRBV6-5 and TRBJ1-2; 8 positions agree with TRBD1. The CDR3 runs 14 residues. Germline V lookup: CDR1 MNHEY, CDR2 SVGAGI. J was trimmed by 8 bases and V by 4 bases; bases with no gene match: 9. The CDR3 nucleotides are TGTGCCAGCAGTTCGGGGACAGGAGCCTTGGGCTACACCTTC. It is translated as CASSSGTGALGYTF.